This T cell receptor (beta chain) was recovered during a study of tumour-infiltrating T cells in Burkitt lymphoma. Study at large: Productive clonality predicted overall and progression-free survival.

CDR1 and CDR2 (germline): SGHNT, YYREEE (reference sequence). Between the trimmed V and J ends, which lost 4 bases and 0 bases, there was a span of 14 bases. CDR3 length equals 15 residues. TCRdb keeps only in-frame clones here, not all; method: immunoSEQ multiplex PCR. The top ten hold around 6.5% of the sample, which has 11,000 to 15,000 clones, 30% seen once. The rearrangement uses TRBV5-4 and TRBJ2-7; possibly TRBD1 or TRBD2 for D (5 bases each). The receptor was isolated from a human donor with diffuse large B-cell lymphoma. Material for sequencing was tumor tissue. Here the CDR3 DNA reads TGTGCCAGCAGCCCGGGACCGCAGTACTCCTACGAGCAGTACTTC. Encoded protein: CASSPGPQYSYEQYF.